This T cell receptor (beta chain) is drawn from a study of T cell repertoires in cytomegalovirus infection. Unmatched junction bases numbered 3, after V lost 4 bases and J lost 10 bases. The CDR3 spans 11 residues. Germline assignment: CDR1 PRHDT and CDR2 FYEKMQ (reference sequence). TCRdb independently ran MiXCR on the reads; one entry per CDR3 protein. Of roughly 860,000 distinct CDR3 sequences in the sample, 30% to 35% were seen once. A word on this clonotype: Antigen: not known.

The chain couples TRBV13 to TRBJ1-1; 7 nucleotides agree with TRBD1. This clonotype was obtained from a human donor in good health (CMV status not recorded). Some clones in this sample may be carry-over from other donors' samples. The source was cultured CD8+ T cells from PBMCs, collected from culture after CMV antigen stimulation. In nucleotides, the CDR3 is TGTGCCAGCAGCTCGACAGGGCTAGCTTTCTTT. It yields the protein CASSSTGLAFF.